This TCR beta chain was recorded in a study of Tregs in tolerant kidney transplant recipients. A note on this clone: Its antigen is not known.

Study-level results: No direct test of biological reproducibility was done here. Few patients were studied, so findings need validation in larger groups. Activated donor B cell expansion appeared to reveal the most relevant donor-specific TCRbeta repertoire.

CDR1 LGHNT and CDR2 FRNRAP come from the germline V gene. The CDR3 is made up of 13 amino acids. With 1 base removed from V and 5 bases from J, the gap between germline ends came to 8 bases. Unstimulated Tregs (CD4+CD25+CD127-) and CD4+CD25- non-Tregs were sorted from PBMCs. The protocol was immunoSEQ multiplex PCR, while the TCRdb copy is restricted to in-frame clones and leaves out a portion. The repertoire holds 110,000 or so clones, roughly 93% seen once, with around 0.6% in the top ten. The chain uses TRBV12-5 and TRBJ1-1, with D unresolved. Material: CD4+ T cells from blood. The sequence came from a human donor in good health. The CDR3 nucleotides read TGTGCTAGTGGTTTGGCGGGGAGGACTGAAGCTTTCTTT. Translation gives CASGLAGRTEAFF.